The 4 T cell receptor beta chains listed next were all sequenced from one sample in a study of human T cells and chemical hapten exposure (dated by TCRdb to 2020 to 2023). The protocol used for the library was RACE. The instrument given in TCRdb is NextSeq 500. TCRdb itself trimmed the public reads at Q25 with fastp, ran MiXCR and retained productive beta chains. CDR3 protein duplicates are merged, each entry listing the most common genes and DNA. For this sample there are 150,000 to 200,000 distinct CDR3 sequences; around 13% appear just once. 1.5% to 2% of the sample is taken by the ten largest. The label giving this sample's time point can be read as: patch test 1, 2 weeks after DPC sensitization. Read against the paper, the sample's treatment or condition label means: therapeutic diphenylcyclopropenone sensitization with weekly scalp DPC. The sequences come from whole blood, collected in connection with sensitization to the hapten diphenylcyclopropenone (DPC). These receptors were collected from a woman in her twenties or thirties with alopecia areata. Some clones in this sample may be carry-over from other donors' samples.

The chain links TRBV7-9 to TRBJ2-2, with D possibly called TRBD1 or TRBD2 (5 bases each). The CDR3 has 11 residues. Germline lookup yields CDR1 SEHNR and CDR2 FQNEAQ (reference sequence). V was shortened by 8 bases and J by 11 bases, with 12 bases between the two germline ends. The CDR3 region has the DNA TGTGCCAGCCTACGGGACGTCGAGCTGTTTTTT. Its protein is CASLRDVELFF.

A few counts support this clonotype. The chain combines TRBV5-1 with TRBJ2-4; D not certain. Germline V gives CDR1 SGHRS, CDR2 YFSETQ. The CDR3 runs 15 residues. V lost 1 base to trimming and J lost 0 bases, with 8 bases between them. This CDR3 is CASSLTDLAKNIQYF. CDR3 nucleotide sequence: TGCGCCAGCAGCTTGACAGACCTAGCCAAAAACATTCAGTACTTC.

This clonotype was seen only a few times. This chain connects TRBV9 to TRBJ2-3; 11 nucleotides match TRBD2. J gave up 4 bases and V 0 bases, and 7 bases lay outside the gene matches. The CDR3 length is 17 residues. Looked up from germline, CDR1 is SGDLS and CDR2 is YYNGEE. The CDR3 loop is CASSVGASGRRADTQYF. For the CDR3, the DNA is TGTGCCAGCAGCGTAGGGGCTAGCGGGAGGAGGGCAGATACGCAGTATTTT.

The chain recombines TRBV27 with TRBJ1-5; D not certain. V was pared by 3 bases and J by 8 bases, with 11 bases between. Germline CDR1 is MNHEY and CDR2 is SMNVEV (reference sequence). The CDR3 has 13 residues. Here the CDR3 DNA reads TGTGCCAGCAGTTTTAATAGCGGGGAGCCCCAGCATTTT. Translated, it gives CASSFNSGEPQHF.